This T cell receptor (beta chain) was documented in a study of CD8 T cells in ankylosing spondylitis. Study-wide results and limits: Reported data indicate significant enrichment of disease-linked clones within matched ankylosing spondylitis synovial fluid. It appeared that ankylosing spondylitis blood was characterized by a TCR beta motif of several highly homologous variants.

Remarks on this clonotype: Its target is unknown.

TCRdb fed the 5' RACE reads into MiXCR, producing one record per CDR3 protein. This table has some 700,000 distinct CDR3 sequences, around a fifth appearing once. Sequencing used blood, either unsorted or a sorted T cell fraction (not recorded which). The TCR comes from a male donor with ankylosing spondylitis.

The CDR3 reads CSARQGTNTEAFF. The CDR3, as DNA: TGCAGTGCTAGACAGGGGACGAACACTGAAGCTTTCTTT. The genes are TRBV20-1 and TRBJ1-1; possibly TRBD1 for D (6 bases). CDR3 length: 13 amino acids. V was cut by 2 bases and J by 1 base, with 8 bases left in between. Per germline, CDR1 DFQATT and CDR2 SNEGSKA (reference sequence).